Listed below are T cell receptor beta chains from one sample, sequenced in a study of CD8 T cells in ankylosing spondylitis. One entry per CDR3 protein results from TCRdb running MiXCR on the 5' RACE reads. This table holds some 450,000 distinct CDR3 sequences, 17% found once. Sequenced material: blood, either unsorted or a sorted T cell fraction (not recorded which). All receptors derive from a male donor with ankylosing spondylitis. Each CDR3 is given with its conserved first and last residue. The order of the fields is V gene, J gene, D gene, clone size, CDR3 DNA, CDR3 protein. D genes are given only for firm matches. Rows give clone size only sometimes, using once, few, many, or a class for an expanded clone.

TRBV12-3/TRBV12-4,TRBJ2-5,.,many,TGTGCCAGCTCCATGGGCATCGAGACCCAGTACTTC,CASSMGIETQYF
TRBV5-1,TRBJ1-4,.,few,TGCGCCAGCAGCTTGGAGCCTTCACCTGATGAAAAACTGTTTTTT,CASSLEPSPDEKLFF
TRBV6-5,TRBJ2-7,.,.,TGTGCCAGCAGTTACGCGGGGAGTAGCTCCTACGAGCAGTACTTC,CASSYAGSSSYEQYF
TRBV3-1,TRBJ1-4,.,.,TGTGCCAGCAGCCAAGCCGGGGGGCAGTTTAATGAAAAACTGTTTTTT,CASSQAGGQFNEKLFF
TRBV6-1,TRBJ2-3,TRBD2,many,TGTGCCAGCAGCCGGGGCCCTAGCGGGACTAATACGCAGTATTTT,CASSRGPSGTNTQYF
TRBV7-9,TRBJ2-7,TRBD2,.,TGTGCCAGCAGCTTAGTTAGCGGGGCTAGCGAGCAGTACTTC,CASSLVSGASEQYF
TRBV5-1,TRBJ2-1,TRBD2,.,TGCGCCAGCAGCCCGGGACTAGCTCGGGATGAGCAGTTCTTC,CASSPGLARDEQFF
TRBV12-3/TRBV12-4,TRBJ2-6,.,few,TGTGCCAGCAGCTTAATTGGGGCCGCCTACTCTGGGGCCAACGTCCTGACTTTC,CASSLIGAAYSGANVLTF
TRBV10-3,TRBJ1-2,.,many,TGTGCCATCAGTGAGATCCCGGGAGCTACCAACTATGGCTACACCTTC,CAISEIPGATNYGYTF
TRBV6-2/TRBV6-3,TRBJ2-1,.,few,TGTGCCAGCAGTCACGGGATCCCTTCCTACAATGAGCAGTTCTTC,CASSHGIPSYNEQFF
TRBV4-1,TRBJ2-2,.,.,TGCGCCAGCAGCCAAGTCAGCGGCAACACCGGGGAGCTGTTTTTT,CASSQVSGNTGELFF
TRBV2,TRBJ1-5,TRBD1,few,TGTGCCAGTCAACAGGGGTCGGGTAATCAGCCCCAGCATTTT,CASQQGSGNQPQHF
TRBV11-2,TRBJ2-1,.,few,TGTGCCAGCAGCACACGAATAGCGGAAATCTACAATGAGCAGTTCTTC,CASSTRIAEIYNEQFF
TRBV7-8,TRBJ2-1,.,.,TGTGCCAGCAGCTTAACGCCCTCCTGGGAGCAGTTCTTC,CASSLTPSWEQFF
TRBV2,TRBJ2-7,.,many,TGTGCCAGCATCCTGGATACTAGGAGCTCCTACGAGCAGTACTTC,CASILDTRSSYEQYF
TRBV19,TRBJ2-5,.,.,TGTGCCAGTAGTTCGGACCGGGCGGAGACCCAGTACTTC,CASSSDRAETQYF
TRBV27,TRBJ1-4,TRBD1,few,TGTGCCAGCAGGCCCCGGGACAGGGGACTGACAACTAATGAAAAACTGTTTTTT,CASRPRDRGLTTNEKLFF
TRBV24-1,TRBJ1-2,.,.,TGTGCCACCAGTGACCGGCACAATTCTTATGGCTACACCTTC,CATSDRHNSYGYTF
TRBV12-3/TRBV12-4,TRBJ2-7,TRBD2,few,TGTGCCAGCAGTCCAACTAGCGCAAGAGGTGGGGAGCAGTACTTC,CASSPTSARGGEQYF
TRBV2,TRBJ2-7,TRBD1,once,TGTGCCAGCAGATCACAGGGGGGTACGTACGAGCAGTACTTC,CASRSQGGTYEQYF